This T cell receptor beta chain emerged from a study of blood T cell repertoires in COVID-19. In the study overall: Sites across the United States, Italy and Spain contributed samples from acute and convalescent COVID-19. Sources were T cells, B-cell-depleted T cells, or PBMCs; the material itself was cDNA or gDNA.

The J segment lost 4 bases and the V segment lost 5 bases, leaving 8 bases of the junction unmatched. The CDR3 has 15 residues. Germline CDR1 and CDR2: MDHEN and SYDVKM. As originally analysed: From reference gene primer amplification, estimates of nucleated cell counts were derived. The method was immunoSEQ multiplex PCR; TCRdb's version includes in-frame clones alone and lacks a portion of them. The V and J calls and clone size were taken over from that table, and D and trimming were inferred from the DNA. The repertoire has around 270,000 clones, about 83% of them found once; the top ten carry about 1.5%.

The chain carries TRBV28 and TRBJ2-7, with 10 bases aligning to TRBD1. The specimen was peripheral blood. This TCR came from a woman aged 35 to 49 who had recovered from COVID-19. Here the CDR3 DNA reads TGTGCCAGCAGTCAAGACAGGGGGCTGAGTTACGAGCAGTACTTC. Protein sequence: CASSQDRGLSYEQYF.